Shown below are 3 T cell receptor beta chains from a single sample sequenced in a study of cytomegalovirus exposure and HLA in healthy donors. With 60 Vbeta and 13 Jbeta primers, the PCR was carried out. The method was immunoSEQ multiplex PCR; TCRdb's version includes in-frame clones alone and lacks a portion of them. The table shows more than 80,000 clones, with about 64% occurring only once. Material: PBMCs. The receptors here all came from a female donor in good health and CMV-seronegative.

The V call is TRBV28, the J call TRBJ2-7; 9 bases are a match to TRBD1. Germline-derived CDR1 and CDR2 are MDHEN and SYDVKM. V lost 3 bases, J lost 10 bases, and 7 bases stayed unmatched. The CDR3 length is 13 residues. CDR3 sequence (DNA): TGTGCCAGCAGTTTGCCACAGGGGGCGTCCCAGTACTTC. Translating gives CASSLPQGASQYF.

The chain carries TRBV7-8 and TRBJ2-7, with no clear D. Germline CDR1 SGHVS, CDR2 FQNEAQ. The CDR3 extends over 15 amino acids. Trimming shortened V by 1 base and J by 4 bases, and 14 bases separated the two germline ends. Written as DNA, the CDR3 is TGTGCCAGCAGCTTAGATACCCTAGTTTGGTACGAGCAGTACTTC. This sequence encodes CASSLDTLVWYEQYF.

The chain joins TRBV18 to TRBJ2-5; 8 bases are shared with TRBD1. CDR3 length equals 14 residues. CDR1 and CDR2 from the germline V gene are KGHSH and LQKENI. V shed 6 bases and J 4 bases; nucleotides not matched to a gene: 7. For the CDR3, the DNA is TGTGCCAGCTCGCGGACAGGGTCGCGAGAGACCCAGTACTTC. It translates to CASSRTGSRETQYF.